This T cell receptor (beta chain) was captured in a study of T cells expressing NK-cell markers. As for the study in general: Underlying the TCR beta repertoires were sorted CD3+CD56+NKG2C+, CD3+CD56+NKG2C- and CD3+CD56-NKG2C+ T cells. Out of eight donors sequenced, seven tested HCMV-seropositive and the remaining one seronegative.

TCRdb re-called the 5' RACE reads, yielding one record per CDR3 amino acid sequence without DNA. This sample's table reports about 260,000 distinct CDR3 sequences. Germline CDR1 and CDR2: MGHDK and SYGVNS. This CDR3 has 16 amino acids. Sequencing was performed on blood T cells: a sorted CD56 or NKG2C T cell subset, CD4+ or CD8+ T cells, or bulk PBMC T cells (not recorded which). This receptor was taken from a man aged 18 to 29 in good health. The gene calls are TRBV25-1 and TRBJ2-1; the D call of TRBD2 rests on TCRdb alone, since no DNA is present to check it. CDR3 protein: CASSDVGLPSYNEQFF. The full variable domain, completed using reference TRBV25-1 and TRBJ2-1, is EADIYQTPRYLVIGTGKKITLECSQTMGHDKMYWYQQDPGMELHLIHYSYGVNSTEKGDLSSESTVSRIRTEHFPLTLESARPSHTSQYLCASSDVGLPSYNEQFFGPGTRLTVL.